Shown below are 18 T cell receptor beta chains from a single sample sequenced in a study of CD8 T cells in ankylosing spondylitis. Each CDR3 protein gets one entry after TCRdb re-called the 5' RACE reads with MiXCR. The sample has under 150,000 distinct CDR3 sequences; 7.5% to 9.5% are singletons. Sequenced: synovial fluid, either unsorted or a sorted T cell fraction (not recorded which). The receptor source for this set is a male donor with ankylosing spondylitis.

This clonotype was found many times. The chain couples TRBV10-3 to TRBJ1-6; 8 bases agree with TRBD1. The CDR3 loop spans 17 amino acids. V lost 4 bases and J lost 6; bases outside the gene matches: 11. Germline CDR1 and CDR2: ENHRY and SYGVKD. CDR3 nucleotides: TGTGCCATCAGTGCGTGGGAGAGGACAGGGAGTAATTCACCCCTCCACTTT. This codes for CAISAWERTGSNSPLHF.

The V and J genes are TRBV5-1 and TRBJ2-3, with a possible D match to TRBD1 (5 bases). The germline V gene has CDR1 SGHRS and CDR2 YFSETQ. This CDR3 comprises 13 residues. Trimming removed 3 bases at V and 8 bases at J, with 13 bases between. The CDR3 loop reads CASSSLLGATQYF. DNA for the CDR3: TGCGCCAGCAGCTCTCTCCTTGGGGCTACGCAGTATTTT.

This clonotype occurred many times. The chain couples TRBV12-3 or TRBV12-4 to TRBJ1-2; the D gene is possibly TRBD1 (6 bases). V shed 3 bases and J shed 8 bases, with 7 bases lying between them. CDR3 length equals 11 residues. Here the CDR3 reads CASSFRGGYTF. In DNA, the CDR3 is TGTGCCAGCAGTTTCAGGGGCGGCTACACCTTC.

This clonotype was recorded many times. In DNA, the CDR3 is TGTGCCAGCAGTTTCCTCGCCGTGGGGGGCCCAGATACGCAGTATTTT. It is translated as CASSFLAVGGPDTQYF. The gene calls are TRBV27 and TRBJ2-3, with D possibly called TRBD1 or TRBD2 (6 bases each). The CDR3 loop spans 16 amino acids. Per the germline V gene, CDR1 is MNHEY and CDR2 is SMNVEV (reference sequence). Trimming left V 3 bases short and J 4 bases short, with 17 bases between.

This clonotype appeared a few times. This chain uses TRBV6-5 with TRBJ1-3, with unresolved D. The CDR3 is made up of 13 amino acids. The ends were cut back, 4 bases at V and 4 bases at J, with 8 bases in the middle. The germline V gene has CDR1 MNHEY and CDR2 SVGAGI. The CDR3 DNA sequence: TGTGCCAGCAGTTTCGTGTCGGGAAACACCATATATTTT. Protein product: CASSFVSGNTIYF.

The sample holds a few counts of this clonotype. J is TRBJ1-1 and V is TRBV12-3 or TRBV12-4, with 8 bases aligning to TRBD1. The CDR3 loop spans 14 amino acids. V lost 5 bases, J lost 4 bases, and 6 bases stayed unmatched. The CDR3 DNA is TGTGCCAGCAGTATAACAGGGGGTGTCACTGAAGCTTTCTTT. It specifies CASSITGGVTEAFF.

This clonotype occurred a few times. V usage is TRBV5-4 and J usage is TRBJ2-6, with no clear D. The CDR3 has 19 amino acids. The germline V and J ends were trimmed by 0 bases and 0 bases, with 16 bases remaining between them. CDR1 SGHNT and CDR2 YYREEE come from the germline V gene (reference sequence). CDR3 sequence (DNA): TGTGCCAGCAGCTTGGTCTTGGAACAGTCCTACTCTGGGGCCAACGTCCTGACTTTC. Protein: CASSLVLEQSYSGANVLTF. Combining the CDR3 with reference TRBV5-4 and TRBJ2-6 gives the whole variable domain ETGVTQSPTHLIKTRGQQVTLRCSSQSGHNTVSWYQQALGQGPQFIFQYYREEENGRGNFPPRFSGLQFPNYSSELNVNALELDDSALYLCASSLVLEQSYSGANVLTFGAGSRLTVL.

Ten or more counts support this clonotype. The rearrangement links TRBV12-3 or TRBV12-4 to TRBJ2-1; D gene uncertain. Trimming removed 8 bases from V and 0 bases from J, with 11 bases in between. The CDR3 is 14 residues long. DNA of the CDR3: TGTGCCAGCCGCGACCCCATCTCCTACAATGAGCAGTTCTTC. Protein product: CASRDPISYNEQFF.

This clonotype has a count of ten or more. This chain joins TRBV7-9 and TRBJ2-1; 8 bases match TRBD1. The CDR3 has 17 residues. J gave up 7 bases and V 9 bases, and 20 bases lay outside the gene matches. Looked up from germline, CDR1 is SEHNR and CDR2 is FQNEAQ (reference sequence). CDR3 sequence (DNA): TGTGCCAGTCTTCACCCGGGTAGAATACAGGGGGGAAATGAGCAGTTCTTC. Residues: CASLHPGRIQGGNEQFF.

This clonotype occurred many times. This rearrangement joins TRBV5-4 to TRBJ1-6; 9 bases fit TRBD1. V lost 4 bases, J lost 1 base, and 6 bases stayed unmatched. Per the germline V gene, CDR1 is SGHNT and CDR2 is YYREEE (reference sequence). The CDR3 consists of 17 residues. The CDR3 DNA reads as TGTGCCAGCAGCGCTGGGACAGGGTTTTCCTATAATTCACCCCTCCACTTT. Its protein is CASSAGTGFSYNSPLHF.

V usage is TRBV5-5 and J usage is TRBJ1-1; D is ambiguous. V lost 9 bases and J 6 bases, leaving 21 bases between the germline ends. This CDR3 is built from 14 residues. CDR1 SGHKS and CDR2 YYEKEE come from the germline V gene (reference sequence). CDR3 DNA: TGTGCCAACTCCCTAGGAGCTGGAAACGCTGAAGCTTTCTTT. Protein sequence: CANSLGAGNAEAFF. The entire variable domain, with the rest obtained from reference TRBV5-5 and TRBJ1-1, is as follows: DAGVTQSPTHLIKTRGQQVTLRCSPISGHKSVSWYQQVLGQGPQFIFQYYEKEERGRGNFPDRFSARQFPNYSSELNVNALLLGDSALYLCANSLGAGNAEAFFGQGTRLTVV.

This clonotype has only a few counts. The chain employs TRBV5-1 and TRBJ1-4; no firm D call. CDR3 size: 17 residues. Germline V gene data show CDR1 as SGHRS and CDR2 as YFSETQ. Trimming took 0 bases from V and 0 from J, leaving 12 bases between them. CDR3 coding DNA: TGCGCCAGCAGCTTGGTCGGGCAGCCTGCAACTAATGAAAAACTGTTTTTT. It translates to CASSLVGQPATNEKLFF.

This clonotype has at least ten counts. CDR3 nucleotides: TGCGCCAGCAGTCAAACCCGCACAGATACGCAGTATTTT. Translated: CASSQTRTDTQYF. The J gene is TRBJ2-3, the V gene TRBV5-1; D is uncertain. Trimming stripped 5 bases from V and 1 base from J, with 8 bases between. This CDR3 region has 13 residues. Germline CDR1 and CDR2: SGHRS and YFSETQ.

This clonotype was recorded at least ten times. The V call is TRBV20-1, the J call TRBJ1-4; the match to TRBD1 covers 7 bases. After removal of 3 bases from V and 5 bases from J, the junction contained 3 bases not matched to a gene. Germline loops: CDR1 DFQATT, CDR2 SNEGSKA (reference sequence). CDR3 length equals 13 residues. DNA for the CDR3: TGCAGTGCTAGTCGACAGGGAAATGAAAAACTGTTTTTT. Translated: CSASRQGNEKLFF.

The chain is built from TRBV7-8 and TRBJ2-7; no firm D call. The CDR3 is 15 residues long. Germline CDR1 is SGHVS and CDR2 is FQNEAQ. V lost 0 bases, J lost 1 base, and 10 bases lay in between. The CDR3 sequence is CASSLAGVLSYEQYF. The DNA for the CDR3 is TGTGCCAGCAGCTTAGCTGGGGTTCTATCCTACGAGCAGTACTTC.

Ten or more counts support this clonotype. As DNA, the CDR3 is TGCAGTGCTTACTTGGACCTAGGAAATGAGCAGTTCTTC. The encoded protein is CSAYLDLGNEQFF. The J gene is TRBJ2-1, the V gene TRBV20-1; D call uncertain. Trimming shortened V by 5 bases and J by 7 bases, and 15 bases separated the two germline ends. The V gene's germline CDR1 is DFQATT and CDR2 SNEGSKA (reference sequence). The CDR3 contains 13 residues.

The chain combines TRBV7-9 with TRBJ2-1, with TRBD1 as a possible D gene (6 bases). Germline lookup yields CDR1 SEHNR and CDR2 FQNEAQ (reference sequence). The CDR3 spans 16 residues. With 0 bases removed from V and 7 bases from J, the gap between germline ends came to 16 bases. The CDR3 bases are TGTGCCAGCAGCTTAGCGAGGGGGAATCTTGGGAATGAGCAGTTCTTC. Amino acids: CASSLARGNLGNEQFF.

The table lists this clonotype with a few counts. V gene TRBV4-3 combines with J gene TRBJ2-3; D is unresolved. Between the trimmed V and J ends, which lost 1 base and 6 bases, there was a span of 11 bases. The germline V gene has CDR1 LGHNA and CDR2 YSLEER. The CDR3 has 14 amino acids. The CDR3 DNA follows: TGCGCCAGCAGCCAAGGACCAGCACAGGATACGCAGTATTTT. This codes for CASSQGPAQDTQYF.